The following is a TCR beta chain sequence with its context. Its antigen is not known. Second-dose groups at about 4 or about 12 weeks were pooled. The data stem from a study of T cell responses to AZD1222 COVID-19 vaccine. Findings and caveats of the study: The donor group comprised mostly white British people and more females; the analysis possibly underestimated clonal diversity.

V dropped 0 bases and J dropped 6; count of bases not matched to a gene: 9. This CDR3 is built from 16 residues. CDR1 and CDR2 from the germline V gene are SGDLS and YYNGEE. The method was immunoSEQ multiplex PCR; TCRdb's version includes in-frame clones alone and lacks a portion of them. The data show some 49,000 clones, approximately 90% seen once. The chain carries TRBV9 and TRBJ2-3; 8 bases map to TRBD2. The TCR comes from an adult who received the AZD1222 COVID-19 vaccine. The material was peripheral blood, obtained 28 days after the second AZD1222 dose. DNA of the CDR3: TGTGCCAGCAGCGTAGCAGGACTAGCTATTAGGGATACGCAGTATTTT. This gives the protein CASSVAGLAIRDTQYF.